This T cell receptor (beta chain) was observed in a study of cytomegalovirus exposure and HLA in healthy donors. Trimming shortened V by 0 bases and J by 3 bases, and 5 bases separated the two germline ends. The CDR3 covers 13 residues. From germline, CDR1 is SGHRS and CDR2 YFSETQ. In its sample, this clone was seen once. Its matching antigen is unknown. The PCR ran on 60 Vbeta and 13 Jbeta primers. The assay was immunoSEQ multiplex PCR, and TCRdb's table has in-frame clones only and misses some. The sample consists of some 250,000 clones, 82% of them appearing once. Points from the study as a whole: The study put 150 to 200 TCR beta chains on its list as cytomegalovirus-associated. Accurate prediction of most subjects' HLA-A and HLA-B alleles from TCR beta sequences was reported.

Sequences were obtained from PBMCs. The chain links TRBV5-1 to TRBJ2-3; D is perhaps TRBD2 (5 bases). The receptor comes from a woman aged 40 to 55 in good health and CMV-seropositive. In nucleotides, the CDR3 is TGCGCCAGCAGCTTGGGGACTACAGATACGCAGTATTTT. This gives the protein CASSLGTTDTQYF.